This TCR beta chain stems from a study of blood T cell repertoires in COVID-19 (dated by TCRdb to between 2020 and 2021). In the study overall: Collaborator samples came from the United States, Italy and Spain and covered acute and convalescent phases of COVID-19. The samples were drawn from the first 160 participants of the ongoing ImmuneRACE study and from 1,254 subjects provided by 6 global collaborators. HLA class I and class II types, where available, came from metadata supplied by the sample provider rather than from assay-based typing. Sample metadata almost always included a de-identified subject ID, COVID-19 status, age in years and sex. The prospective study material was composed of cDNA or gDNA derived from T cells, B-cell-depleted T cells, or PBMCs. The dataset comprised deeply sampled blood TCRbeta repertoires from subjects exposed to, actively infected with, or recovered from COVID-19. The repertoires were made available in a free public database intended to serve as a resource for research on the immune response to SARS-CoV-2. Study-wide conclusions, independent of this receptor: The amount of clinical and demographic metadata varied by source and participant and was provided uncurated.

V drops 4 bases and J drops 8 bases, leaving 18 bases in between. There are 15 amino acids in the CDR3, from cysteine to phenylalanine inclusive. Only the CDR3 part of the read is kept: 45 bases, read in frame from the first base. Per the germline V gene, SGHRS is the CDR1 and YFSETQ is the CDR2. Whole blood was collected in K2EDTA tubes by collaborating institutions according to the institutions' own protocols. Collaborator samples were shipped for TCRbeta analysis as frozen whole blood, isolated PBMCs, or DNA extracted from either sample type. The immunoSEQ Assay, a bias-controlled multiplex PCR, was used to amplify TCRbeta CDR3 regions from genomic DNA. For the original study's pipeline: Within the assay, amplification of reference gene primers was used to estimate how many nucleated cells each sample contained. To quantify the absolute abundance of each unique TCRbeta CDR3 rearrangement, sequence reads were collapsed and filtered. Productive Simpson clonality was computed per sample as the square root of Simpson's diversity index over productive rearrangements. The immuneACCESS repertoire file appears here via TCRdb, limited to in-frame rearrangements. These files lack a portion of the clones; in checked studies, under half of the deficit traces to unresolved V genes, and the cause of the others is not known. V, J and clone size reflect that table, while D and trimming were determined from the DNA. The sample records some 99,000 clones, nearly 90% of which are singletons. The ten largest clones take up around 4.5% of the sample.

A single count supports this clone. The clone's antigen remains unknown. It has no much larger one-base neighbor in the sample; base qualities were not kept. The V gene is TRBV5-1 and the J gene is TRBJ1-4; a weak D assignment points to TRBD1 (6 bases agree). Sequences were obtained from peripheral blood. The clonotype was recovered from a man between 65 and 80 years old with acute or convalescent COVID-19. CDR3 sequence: CASSQGLGADEKLFF. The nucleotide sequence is TGCGCCAGCAGCCAGGGGTTGGGGGCGGACGAAAAACTGTTTTTT. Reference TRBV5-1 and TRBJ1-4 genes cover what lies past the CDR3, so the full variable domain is KAGVTQTPRYLIKTRGQQVTLSCSPISGHRSVSWYQQTPGQGLQFLFEYFSETQRNKGNFPGRFSGRQFSNSRSEMNVSTLELGDSALYLCASSQGLGADEKLFFGSGTQLSVL.